These 7 T cell receptor beta chains came from one sample sequenced in a study of T cell clones after liver transplantation. Measured with immunoSEQ multiplex PCR; TCRdb has only the in-frame clones, and not every one. The sample has 68,000 or so clones; about 91% are singletons. This sample comprised CD4+ T cells from blood, obtained less than 27 months after liver transplant. These receptors originate from a human patient who received a liver transplant. The graft donor may have contributed some T cells.

Here the CDR3 DNA reads TGTGCCAGCAGCCAGGGGGAGTTAAGTGGCTACACCTTC. It is translated as CASSQGELSGYTF. The chain recombines TRBV9 with TRBJ1-2; 7 nucleotides match TRBD1. Unmatched junction bases numbered 7, after V lost 4 bases and J lost 7 bases. Germline CDR1 and CDR2: SGDLS and YYNGEE. The CDR3 is 13 residues long. Supplemented by reference TRBV9 and TRBJ1-2, the full variable domain reads DSGVTQTPKHLITATGQRVTLRCSPRSGDLSVYWYQQSLDQGLQFLIQYYNGEERAKGNILERFSAQQFPDLHSELNLSSLELGDSALYFCASSQGELSGYTFGSGTRLTVV.

Only one count was recorded for this clone. The J gene is TRBJ2-1, the V gene TRBV19; 8 nucleotides line up with TRBD2. There are 15 residues in the CDR3. The trim removed 3 bases at V and 1 base at J, leaving 2 bases unmatched. Per germline, CDR1 LNHDA and CDR2 SQIVND (reference sequence). Here the CDR3 reads CASSMTGGSYNEQFF. The CDR3 nucleotides read TGTGCCAGTAGTATGACGGGAGGGTCCTACAATGAGCAGTTCTTC. Full variable domain (outside the CDR3, taken from reference TRBV19 and TRBJ2-1): DGGITQSPKYLFRKEGQNVTLSCEQNLNHDAMYWYRQDPGQGLRLIYYSQIVNDFQKGDIAEGYSVSREKKESFPLTVTSAQKNPTAFYLCASSMTGGSYNEQFFGPGTRLTVL.

This rearrangement joins TRBV28 to TRBJ1-1, with D uncertain. The V gene lost 4 bases and the J gene lost 5 bases, with 5 bases spanning the gap. This CDR3 region has 11 residues. Germline lookup yields CDR1 MDHEN and CDR2 SYDVKM. The CDR3 sequence is CASSSWTEAFF. The CDR3 DNA reads TGTGCCAGCAGTTCATGGACTGAAGCTTTCTTT.

The DNA of the CDR3 is TGCGCCAGCAGCTTGGCCTTGGCAGGGGGGATCACTGAAGCTTTCTTT. It is translated as CASSLALAGGITEAFF. V gene TRBV5-1 combines with J gene TRBJ1-1; 7 nucleotides agree with TRBD1. CDR1 and CDR2 from the germline V gene are SGHRS and YFSETQ. The J segment lost 4 bases and the V segment lost 0 bases, leaving 9 bases of the junction unmatched. The CDR3 consists of 16 residues.

This clone was seen a handful of times. CDR3 coding DNA: TGCGCCAGCAGCCTGGGACAGGGTTATGACGAGCAGTACTTC. It yields the protein CASSLGQGYDEQYF. The chain links TRBV5-1 to TRBJ2-7; 9 bases are a match to TRBD1. CDR1 SGHRS and CDR2 YFSETQ come from the germline V gene. The CDR3 totals 14 residues. V lost 4 bases to trimming and J lost 5 bases; unmatched junction nucleotides: 7.

Only a few counts were recorded for this clone. The chain recombines TRBV19 with TRBJ2-5, with 9 nucleotides matching TRBD2. This CDR3 has 16 residues. Germline trimming cut 5 bases from V and 1 base from J; bases unmatched to any gene: 8. Germline V gene lookup returns CDR1 LNHDA and CDR2 SQIVND (reference sequence). The CDR3 region is CASSPRLAERQETQYF. The CDR3 nucleotides are TGTGCCAGTAGTCCGAGACTAGCGGAGCGCCAAGAGACCCAGTACTTC.

The chain uses TRBV7-9 and TRBJ1-1, with D maybe TRBD1 (5 bases). Trimming pared 0 bases from V and 1 base from J, leaving 6 bases between. The CDR3 is 14 residues long. Germline loops: CDR1 SEHNR, CDR2 FQNEAQ (reference sequence). The CDR3: CASSLAGANTEAFF. Here the CDR3 DNA reads TGTGCCAGCAGCTTAGCAGGGGCGAACACTGAAGCTTTCTTT. Full variable domain (missing parts from reference TRBV7-9 and TRBJ1-1): DTGVSQNPRHKITKRGQNVTFRCDPISEHNRLYWYRQTLGQGPEFLTYFQNEAQLEKSRLLSDRFSAERPKGSFSTLEIQRTEQGDSAMYLCASSLAGANTEAFFGQGTRLTVV.